This T cell receptor beta chain was observed in a study of blood T cell repertoires in COVID-19. CDR3 length equals 15 residues. V lost 1 base, J lost 5 bases, and 4 bases stayed unmatched. Germline-derived CDR1 and CDR2 are MNHEY and SMNVEV (reference sequence). Original handling: Nucleated cell number was recorded as an estimate derived from reference gene primer amplification. Profiled with immunoSEQ multiplex PCR; TCRdb holds only in-frame clones, not every one. The DNA was the basis for D and trimming; V, J and clone size are from that table. The table records some 250,000 clones, approximately 86% of them present only once.

The sequence was collected from a woman aged 25 to 45 who had recovered from COVID-19. Sequencing used peripheral blood. The rearrangement uses TRBV27 and TRBJ2-1, with 8 bases aligning to TRBD1. The CDR3 is CASSLLGQVNNEQFF. The CDR3 DNA is TGTGCCAGCAGTTTATTGGGACAGGTCAACAATGAGCAGTTCTTC.